Here is one T cell receptor beta chain with its context. Source study methods: Using reference gene primer amplification, nucleated cell counts were estimated. Profiled with immunoSEQ multiplex PCR; TCRdb holds only in-frame clones, not every one. The V and J calls and clone size come from that table; D and trimming were worked out from the DNA. The table has 200,000 to 300,000 clones, 88% seen once. The data were obtained in a study of blood T cell repertoires in COVID-19. Study context: Sites across the United States, Italy and Spain contributed samples from acute and convalescent COVID-19. The cDNA or gDNA used as material had been derived from T cells, B-cell-depleted T cells, or PBMCs.

The J segment lost 5 bases and the V segment lost 3 bases, leaving 6 bases of the junction unmatched. Germline values: CDR1 SGHAT, CDR2 FQNNGV. The CDR3 extends over 14 amino acids. This chain links TRBV11-2 with TRBJ2-7; TRBD1 matches 8 bases. Material: peripheral blood. The sequence came from a man in his 60s who had recovered from COVID-19. In DNA, the CDR3 is TGTGCCAGCAGCTTCACAGGGGGGTCGAACGAGCAGTACTTC. Its translation: CASSFTGGSNEQYF.